The source of this TCR beta chain is a study of blood T cells in healthy people across ages. This clonotype was seen ten or more times. Its target is unknown. A sample-barcoded 5' primer and a J-beta primer mix were used in a second PCR of roughly 6 to 12 cycles. TCRdb redid the calling of the 5' RACE reads with MiXCR, one entry per CDR3 protein. Of 630,000 or so distinct CDR3 sequences in the sample, approximately 30% were seen once. Points from the study as a whole: Using unsorted PBMCs precluded a conclusive naive versus antigen-experienced comparison.

Sequenced input: blood. This clonotype was obtained from a woman older than 75 in good health.

The DNA of the CDR3 is TGTGCCAGCAGAGGACCGAGCACAGATACGCAGTATTTT. It yields the protein CASRGPSTDTQYF. This chain links TRBV2 with TRBJ2-3; D remains ambiguous. V was pared by 6 bases and J by 0 bases, with 7 bases between. CDR3 length: 13 residues. Germline V gives CDR1 SNHLY, CDR2 FYNNEI.